A single sample is the source of the 4 T cell receptor beta chains below, sequenced in a study of CD8 T cells in ankylosing spondylitis. TCRdb analysed the 5' RACE reads with MiXCR anew, one entry per CDR3 protein. The table lists 180,000 or so distinct CDR3 sequences, about 9.9% of them singletons. Sequenced material: blood, either unsorted or a sorted T cell fraction (not recorded which). Every receptor here comes from a male donor with ankylosing spondylitis or in good health (not recorded which).

This clonotype appeared many times. CDR3 in DNA: TGTGCCAGCAGTTACACGGGACACGGGCAGTTCTTC. This sequence encodes CASSYTGHGQFF. This sequence joins TRBV6-5 and TRBJ2-1; TRBD1 is a possible D gene (6 bases). The CDR3 is 12 residues long. V lost 2 bases and J lost 12, with 11 bases in between. Looked up from germline, CDR1 is MNHEY and CDR2 is SVGAGI.

This clonotype came up a few times. The chain is built from TRBV10-1 and TRBJ2-1; D gene unclear. V was cut by 2 bases and J by 9 bases, with 11 bases left in between. The CDR3 is 13 residues long. Germline V CDR1 and CDR2: WNHNN, SYGVQD (reference sequence). The CDR3 loop is CASSENSPGEQFF. The DNA of the CDR3 is TGCGCCAGCAGTGAGAACTCTCCTGGTGAGCAGTTCTTC.

This clonotype was counted many times. The V gene is TRBV6-4, the J gene TRBJ2-2, with D possibly TRBD2 on 6 matching bases. The CDR3 is made up of 15 amino acids. Germline loops: CDR1 MRHNA, CDR2 SNTAGT. Trimming left V 4 bases short and J 3 bases short, with 12 bases between. CDR3 protein: CASSALGGHTGELFF. CDR3 sequence (DNA): TGTGCCAGCAGTGCCCTCGGGGGTCACACCGGGGAGCTGTTTTTT.

The chain couples TRBV18 to TRBJ2-1; D gene ambiguous. Trimming removed 3 bases from V and 10 bases from J, with 7 bases in between. This CDR3 spans 11 amino acids. CDR1 and CDR2 from the germline V gene are KGHSH and LQKENI. The CDR3: CASSPQTEQFF. The CDR3 DNA reads TGTGCCAGCTCACCTCAGACCGAGCAGTTCTTC.